This T cell receptor beta chain was identified during a study of cytomegalovirus exposure and HLA in healthy donors. Regarding the study as a whole: It was found in a later analysis that first-cohort TCR clusters tended to co-occur in the approximately 130 validation repertoires. A few chains linked to CMV were shown in vitro to be specific for CMV antigens. Roughly 170 TCR beta chains were listed as cytomegalovirus-associated.

Assay used: immunoSEQ multiplex PCR; TCRdb lists only in-frame clones, some missing. The sample consists of about 130,000 clones, around 89% of them appearing once. Unmatched junction bases numbered 5, after V lost 1 base and J lost 1 base. In germline, CDR1 is LGHNA, CDR2 YNFKEQ. This CDR3 region has 17 residues. As regards this clone: Its antigen is unknown.

The clonotype comes from a woman under 40 in good health and CMV-seropositive. Sequenced: PBMCs. This chain joins TRBV4-2 and TRBJ2-2, with 8 bases aligning to TRBD1. The CDR3 coding sequence is TGTGCCAGCAGCCAAGGCGACAGGGGCCGGAACACCGGGGAGCTGTTTTTT. This codes for CASSQGDRGRNTGELFF.